This T cell receptor beta chain was identified during a study of blood T cell repertoires in COVID-19. Study background: The United States, Italy and Spain supplied acute and convalescent COVID-19 samples. In each case, the material was cDNA or gDNA derived from T cells, B-cell-depleted T cells, or PBMCs.

Authors' analysis steps: Reference gene primer amplification gave estimated nucleated cell counts. Here immunoSEQ multiplex PCR was the method, and the copy in TCRdb shows in-frame clones only, minus some. The V and J calls and clone size come from that table; D and trimming were worked out from the DNA. The table has under 300,000 clones, roughly 82% seen once. CDR1 is LNHDA and CDR2 is SQIVND in the germline V gene (reference sequence). The CDR3 contains 16 residues. V was clipped by 5 bases and J by 4 bases; unmatched bases: 8. The sample taken for sequencing was peripheral blood. The receptor was derived from a woman older than 75 with active or convalescent COVID-19. This sequence joins TRBV19 and TRBJ2-1; 10 bases are a match to TRBD2. The CDR3 sequence is CASSPASGGRYNEQFF. The DNA for the CDR3 is TGTGCCAGTAGTCCGGCTAGCGGGGGCCGGTACAATGAGCAGTTCTTC.